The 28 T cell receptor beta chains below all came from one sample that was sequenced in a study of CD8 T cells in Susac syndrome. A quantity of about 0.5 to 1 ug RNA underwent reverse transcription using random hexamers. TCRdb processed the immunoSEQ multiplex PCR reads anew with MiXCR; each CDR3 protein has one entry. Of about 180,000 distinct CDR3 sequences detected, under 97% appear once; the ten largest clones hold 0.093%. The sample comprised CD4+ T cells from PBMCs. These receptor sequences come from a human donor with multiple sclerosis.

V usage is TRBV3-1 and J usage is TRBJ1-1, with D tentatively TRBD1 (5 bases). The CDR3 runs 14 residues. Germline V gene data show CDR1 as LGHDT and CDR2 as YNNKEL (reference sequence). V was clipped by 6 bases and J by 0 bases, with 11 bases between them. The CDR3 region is CASRPTGMNTEAFF. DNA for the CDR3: TGTGCCAGCAGGCCCACAGGCATGAACACTGAAGCTTTCTTT.

The CDR3 DNA follows: TGTGCCAGCTCACCACTATTCGAAGAGACCCAGTACTTC. Its protein is CASSPLFEETQYF. The gene calls are TRBV18 and TRBJ2-5; D gene uncertain. V dropped 1 base and J dropped 3 bases, with 6 bases sitting between them. The CDR3 extends over 13 amino acids. Germline CDR1 reads KGHSH; CDR2 reads LQKENI.

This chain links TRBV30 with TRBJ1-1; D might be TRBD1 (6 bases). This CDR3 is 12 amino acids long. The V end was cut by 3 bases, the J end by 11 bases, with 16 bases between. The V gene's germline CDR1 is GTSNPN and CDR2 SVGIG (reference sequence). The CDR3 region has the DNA TGTGCCTGGAGGTGGGCAGGGGTGCGGGCTTTCTTT. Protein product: CAWRWAGVRAFF.

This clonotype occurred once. The CDR3: CASSSQGIGTDTQYF. The DNA for the CDR3 is TGTGCCAGCAGCTCACAGGGGATAGGCACAGATACGCAGTATTTT. This sequence joins TRBV7-8 and TRBJ2-3; 7 nucleotides align to TRBD1. This CDR3 comprises 15 residues. The V gene's germline CDR1 is SGHVS and CDR2 FQNEAQ. V was clipped by 4 bases and J by 1 base; unmatched bases: 5.

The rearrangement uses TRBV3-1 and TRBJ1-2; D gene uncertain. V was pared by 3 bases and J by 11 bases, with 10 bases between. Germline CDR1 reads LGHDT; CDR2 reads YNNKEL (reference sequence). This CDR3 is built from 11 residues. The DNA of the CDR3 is TGTGCCAGCAGCCAGGGCGGGAGTTACACCTTC. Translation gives CASSQGGSYTF.

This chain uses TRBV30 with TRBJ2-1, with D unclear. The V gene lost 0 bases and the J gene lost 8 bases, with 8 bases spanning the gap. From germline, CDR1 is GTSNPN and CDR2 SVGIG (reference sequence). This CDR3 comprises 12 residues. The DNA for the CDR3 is TGTGCCTGGAGTGTTGGTTTTCATGAGCAGTTCTTC. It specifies CAWSVGFHEQFF.

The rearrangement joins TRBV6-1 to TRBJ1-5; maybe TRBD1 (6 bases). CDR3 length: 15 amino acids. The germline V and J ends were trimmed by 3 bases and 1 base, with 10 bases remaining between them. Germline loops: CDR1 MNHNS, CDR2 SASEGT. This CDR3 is CASSDRGASNQPQHF. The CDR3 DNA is TGTGCCAGCAGTGATCGGGGGGCGAGCAATCAGCCCCAGCATTTT.

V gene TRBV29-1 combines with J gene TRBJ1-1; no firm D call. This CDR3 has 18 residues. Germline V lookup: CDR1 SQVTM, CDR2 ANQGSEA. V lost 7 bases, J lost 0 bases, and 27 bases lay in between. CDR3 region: CSGGWKGYQPGVNTEAFF. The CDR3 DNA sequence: TGCAGCGGTGGGTGGAAGGGATACCAACCGGGAGTGAACACTGAAGCTTTCTTT.

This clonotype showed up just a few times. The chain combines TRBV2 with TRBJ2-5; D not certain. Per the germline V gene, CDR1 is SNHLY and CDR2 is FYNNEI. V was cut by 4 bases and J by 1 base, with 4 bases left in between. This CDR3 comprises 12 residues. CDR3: CASSALQETQYF. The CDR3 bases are TGTGCCAGCAGTGCCCTCCAAGAGACCCAGTACTTC.

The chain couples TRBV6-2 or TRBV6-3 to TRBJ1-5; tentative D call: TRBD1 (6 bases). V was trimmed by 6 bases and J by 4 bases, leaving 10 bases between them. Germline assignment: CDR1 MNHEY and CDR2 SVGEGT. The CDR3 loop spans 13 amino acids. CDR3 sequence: CASRWTENQPQHF. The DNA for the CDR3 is TGTGCCAGCAGATGGACAGAGAATCAGCCCCAGCATTTT.

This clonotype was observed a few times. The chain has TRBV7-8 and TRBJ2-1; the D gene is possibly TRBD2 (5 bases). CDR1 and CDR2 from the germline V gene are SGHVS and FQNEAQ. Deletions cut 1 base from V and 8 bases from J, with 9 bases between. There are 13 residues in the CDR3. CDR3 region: CASSLERGDEQFF. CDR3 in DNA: TGTGCCAGCAGCTTAGAACGGGGAGATGAGCAGTTCTTC.

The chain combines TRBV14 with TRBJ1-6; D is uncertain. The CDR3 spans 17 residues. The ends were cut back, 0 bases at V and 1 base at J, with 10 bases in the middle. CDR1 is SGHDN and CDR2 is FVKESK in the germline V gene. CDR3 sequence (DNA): TGTGCCAGCAGCCAAGAACCCCGTTTGTCCTATAATTCACCCCTCCACTTT. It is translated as CASSQEPRLSYNSPLHF.

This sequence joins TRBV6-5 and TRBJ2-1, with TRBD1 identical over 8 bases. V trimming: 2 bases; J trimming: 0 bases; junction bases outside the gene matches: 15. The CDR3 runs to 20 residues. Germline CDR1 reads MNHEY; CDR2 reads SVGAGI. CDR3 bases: TGTGCCAGCAGTTACATGGGGACAGGAGGAGATTTTCGCTCCTACAATGAGCAGTTCTTC. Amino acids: CASSYMGTGGDFRSYNEQFF.

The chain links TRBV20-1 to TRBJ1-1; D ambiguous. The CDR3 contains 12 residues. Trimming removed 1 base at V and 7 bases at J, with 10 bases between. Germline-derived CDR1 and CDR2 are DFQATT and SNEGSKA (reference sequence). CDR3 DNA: TGCAGTGCTAGAGGGTTTGTGGATGAAGCTTTCTTT. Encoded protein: CSARGFVDEAFF.

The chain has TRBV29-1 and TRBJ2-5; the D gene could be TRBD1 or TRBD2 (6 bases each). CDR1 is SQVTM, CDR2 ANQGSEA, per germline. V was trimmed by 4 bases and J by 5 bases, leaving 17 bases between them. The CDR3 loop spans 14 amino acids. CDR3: CSVASWGAIETQYF. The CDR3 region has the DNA TGCAGCGTTGCTTCCTGGGGGGCTATTGAGACCCAGTACTTC.

CDR3 loop: CASSSGGMNTEAFF. CDR3 bases: TGCGCCAGCAGCTCGGGTGGGATGAACACTGAAGCTTTCTTT. V and J are TRBV5-1 and TRBJ1-1; no clear D gene. CDR3 length: 14 amino acids. The germline V gene encodes CDR1 SGHRS and CDR2 YFSETQ. V lost 3 bases to trimming and J lost 0 bases, with 9 bases between them.

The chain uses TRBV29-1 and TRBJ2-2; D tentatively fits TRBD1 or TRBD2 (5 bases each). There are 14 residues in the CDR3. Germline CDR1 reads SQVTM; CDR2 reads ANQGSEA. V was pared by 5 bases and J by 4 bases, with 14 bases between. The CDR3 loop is CSVTRGWSTGELFF. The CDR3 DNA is TGCAGCGTTACCCGGGGCTGGAGCACCGGGGAGCTGTTTTTT.

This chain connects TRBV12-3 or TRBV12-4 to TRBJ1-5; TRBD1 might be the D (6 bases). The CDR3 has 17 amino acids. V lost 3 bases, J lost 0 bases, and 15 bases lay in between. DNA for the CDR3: TGTGCCAGCAGTTTCTTCGGGACAAGTTATAGCAATCAGCCCCAGCATTTT. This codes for CASSFFGTSYSNQPQHF.

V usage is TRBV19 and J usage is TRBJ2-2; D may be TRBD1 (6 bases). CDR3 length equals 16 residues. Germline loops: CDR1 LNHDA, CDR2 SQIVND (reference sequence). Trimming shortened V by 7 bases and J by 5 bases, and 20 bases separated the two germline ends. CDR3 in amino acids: CASNTLDRRRTGELFF. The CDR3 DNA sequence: TGTGCCAGTAATACCCTAGACAGGCGTAGGACCGGGGAGCTGTTTTTT. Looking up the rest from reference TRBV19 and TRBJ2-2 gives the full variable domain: DGGITQSPKYLFRKEGQNVTLSCEQNLNHDAMYWYRQDPGQGLRLIYYSQIVNDFQKGDIAEGYSVSREKKESFPLTVTSAQKNPTAFYLCASNTLDRRRTGELFFGEGSRLTVL.

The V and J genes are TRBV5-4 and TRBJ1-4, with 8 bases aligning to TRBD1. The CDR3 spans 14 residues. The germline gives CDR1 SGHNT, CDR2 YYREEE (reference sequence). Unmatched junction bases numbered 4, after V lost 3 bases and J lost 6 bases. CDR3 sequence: CASSYGQGDEKLFF. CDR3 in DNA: TGTGCCAGCAGCTACGGACAGGGAGATGAAAAACTGTTTTTT.

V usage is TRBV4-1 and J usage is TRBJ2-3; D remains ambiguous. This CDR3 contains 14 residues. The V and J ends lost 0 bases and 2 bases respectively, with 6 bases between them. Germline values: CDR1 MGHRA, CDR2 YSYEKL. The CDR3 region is CASSQDDPTDTQYF. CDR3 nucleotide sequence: TGCGCCAGCAGCCAAGATGACCCCACAGATACGCAGTATTTT.

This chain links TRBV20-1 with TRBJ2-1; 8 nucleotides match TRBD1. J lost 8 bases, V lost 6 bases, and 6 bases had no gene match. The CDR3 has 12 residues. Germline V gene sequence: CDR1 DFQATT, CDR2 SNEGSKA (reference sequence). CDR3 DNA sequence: TGCAGTGCCGAGACAGGGGTGGATGAGCAGTTCTTC. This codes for CSAETGVDEQFF.

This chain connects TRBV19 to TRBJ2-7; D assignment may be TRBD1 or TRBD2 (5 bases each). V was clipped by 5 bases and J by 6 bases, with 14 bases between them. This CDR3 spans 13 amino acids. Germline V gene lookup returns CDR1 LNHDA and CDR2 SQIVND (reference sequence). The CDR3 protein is CASSPRDRSEQYF. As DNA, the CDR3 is TGTGCCAGTAGTCCCCGGGACCGCAGCGAGCAGTACTTC.

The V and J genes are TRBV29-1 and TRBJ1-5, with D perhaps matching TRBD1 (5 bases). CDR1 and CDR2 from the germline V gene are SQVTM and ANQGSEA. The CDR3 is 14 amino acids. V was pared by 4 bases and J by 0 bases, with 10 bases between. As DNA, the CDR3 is TGCAGCGTTGGGACAAGGAATAGCAATCAGCCCCAGCATTTT. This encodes CSVGTRNSNQPQHF.

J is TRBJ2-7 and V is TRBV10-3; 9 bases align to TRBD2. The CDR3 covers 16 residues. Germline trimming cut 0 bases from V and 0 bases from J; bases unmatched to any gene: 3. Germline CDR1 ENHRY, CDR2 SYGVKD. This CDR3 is CAISESLAGASYEQYF. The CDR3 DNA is TGTGCCATCAGTGAGTCATTAGCGGGGGCCTCCTACGAGCAGTACTTC.

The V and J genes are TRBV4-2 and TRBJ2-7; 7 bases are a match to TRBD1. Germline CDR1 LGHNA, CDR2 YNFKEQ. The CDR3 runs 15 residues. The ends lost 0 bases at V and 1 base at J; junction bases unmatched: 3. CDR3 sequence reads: CASSQETGPSYEQYF. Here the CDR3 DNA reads TGTGCCAGCAGCCAAGAGACAGGGCCTTCCTACGAGCAGTACTTC.

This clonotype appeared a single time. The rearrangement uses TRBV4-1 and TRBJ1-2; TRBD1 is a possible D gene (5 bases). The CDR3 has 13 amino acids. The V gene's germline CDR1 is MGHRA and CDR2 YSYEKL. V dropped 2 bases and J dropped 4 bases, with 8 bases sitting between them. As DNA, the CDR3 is TGCGCCAGCAGCCAAACGGACACCTATGGCTACACCTTC. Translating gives CASSQTDTYGYTF.

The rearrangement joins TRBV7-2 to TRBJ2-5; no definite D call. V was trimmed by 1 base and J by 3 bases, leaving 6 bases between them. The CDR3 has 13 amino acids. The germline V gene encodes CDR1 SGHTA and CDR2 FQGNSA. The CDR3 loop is CASSLDLEETQYF. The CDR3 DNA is TGTGCCAGCAGCTTAGACCTGGAAGAGACCCAGTACTTC.